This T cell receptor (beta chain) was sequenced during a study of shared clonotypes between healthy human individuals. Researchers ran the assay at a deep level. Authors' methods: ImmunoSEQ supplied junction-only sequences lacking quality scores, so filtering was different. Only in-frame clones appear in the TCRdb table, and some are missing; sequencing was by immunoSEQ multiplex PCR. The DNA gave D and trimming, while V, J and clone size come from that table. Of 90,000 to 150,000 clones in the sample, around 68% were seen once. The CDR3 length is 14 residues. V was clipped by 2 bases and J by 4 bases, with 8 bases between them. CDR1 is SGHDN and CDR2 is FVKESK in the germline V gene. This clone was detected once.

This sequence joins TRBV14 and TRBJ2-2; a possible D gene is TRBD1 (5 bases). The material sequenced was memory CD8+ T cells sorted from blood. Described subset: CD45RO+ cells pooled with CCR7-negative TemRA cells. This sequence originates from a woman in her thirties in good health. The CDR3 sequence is CASSQRQSTGELFF. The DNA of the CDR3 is TGTGCCAGCAGCCAAAGACAGAGCACCGGGGAGCTGTTTTTT.